The 25 T cell receptor beta chains listed next were all sequenced from one sample in a study of PD-1 blockade in classical Hodgkin lymphoma (TCRdb year 2020). What the time point label conveys for this sample: cycle 2 day 1 (C2D1) of nivolumab. Relapse after autologous stem cell transplantation had occurred in all trial patients, and cohorts A, B and C were distinguished by prior brentuximab vedotin exposure. Library construction relied on the immunoSEQ multiplex PCR assay. The clones in this table, taken by TCRdb from immuneACCESS, are in-frame only. Not every clone is retained; where verified, under half of the shortfall comes from an unresolved V gene, and the cause of the rest is unknown. For this sample the table gives about 50,000 clones, of which just under 75% were detected only once. The ten largest clones capture about 15% of the sample. The sequences come from peripheral blood mononuclear cells (PBMCs), collected before the second cycle of nivolumab. These receptors were taken from a human donor with classical Hodgkin lymphoma.

The chain has TRBV9 and TRBJ2-1; D might be TRBD1 or TRBD2, each matching 5 bases. Per germline, CDR1 SGDLS and CDR2 YYNGEE. This CDR3 has 15 residues. The ends were cut back, 7 bases at V and 8 bases at J, with 22 bases in the middle. CDR3 sequence: CASAPRGAAGDEQFF. In DNA form, the CDR3 reads TGTGCCAGCGCCCCGCGTGGGGCGGCCGGGGATGAGCAGTTCTTC.

The chain recombines TRBV9 with TRBJ2-7, with D possibly being TRBD1 or TRBD2 (5 bases each). The CDR3 spans 15 residues. The germline V and J ends were trimmed by 0 bases and 1 base, with 11 bases remaining between them. The V gene's germline CDR1 is SGDLS and CDR2 YYNGEE. CDR3 sequence reads: CASSVAGGGSYEQYF. The DNA for the CDR3 is TGTGCCAGCAGCGTAGCTGGGGGTGGGTCCTACGAGCAGTACTTC.

The rearrangement links TRBV6-4 to TRBJ2-2; 9 bases agree with TRBD1. Germline CDR1 MRHNA, CDR2 SNTAGT. This CDR3 is 16 amino acids long. Germline trimming cut 8 bases from V and 7 bases from J; bases unmatched to any gene: 14. In nucleotides, the CDR3 is TGTGCCAGCTCGAAAGAGGGACAGGGAGTTAACGGGGAGCTGTTTTTT. Residues: CASSKEGQGVNGELFF.

The CDR3, as DNA: TGTGCCAGTAGTACCAAAGGGGAGGTCGGGGAGCTGTTTTTT. Translating it yields CASSTKGEVGELFF. The rearrangement uses TRBV19 and TRBJ2-2; possibly TRBD2 for D (6 bases). V lost 4 bases and J 7 bases, leaving 13 bases between the germline ends. The V gene's germline CDR1 is LNHDA and CDR2 SQIVND (reference sequence). The CDR3 contains 14 residues.

The chain is built from TRBV11-3 and TRBJ2-7; 7 bases align to TRBD2. CDR3 length equals 15 residues. CDR1 and CDR2 (germline): SGHNT, YENEEA. The ends lost 1 base at V and 0 bases at J; junction bases unmatched: 3. The DNA of the CDR3 is TGTGCCAGCAGCTTAGGCGGGGGAAGCTCCTACGAGCAGTACTTC. Its translation is CASSLGGGSSYEQYF.

There are a few counts of this clone. The chain combines TRBV11-2 with TRBJ2-1, with D unclear. The V end was cut by 6 bases, the J end by 4 bases, with 13 bases between. The germline gives CDR1 SGHAT, CDR2 FQNNGV. The CDR3 is 14 amino acids. The CDR3: CASSPIATYNEQFF. In nucleotides, the CDR3 is TGTGCCAGCAGTCCCATAGCTACTTACAATGAGCAGTTCTTC.

V gene TRBV27 combines with J gene TRBJ2-1; either TRBD1 or TRBD2 may fit D (5 bases each). Trimming took off 6 bases at V and 5 bases at J, with 14 bases between the two ends. The CDR3 is 14 amino acids. Germline-derived CDR1 and CDR2 are MNHEY and SMNVEV (reference sequence). CDR3 bases: TGTGCCAGCAGCCCACGGGGACGGAACAATGAGCAGTTCTTC. This codes for CASSPRGRNNEQFF.

The chain carries TRBV7-9 and TRBJ2-5, with 7 nucleotides matching TRBD2. The J call may be in error: the DNA end matches TRBJ2-7 better. The CDR3 sequence is 14 residues long. Per germline, CDR1 SEHNR and CDR2 FQNEAQ (reference sequence). The CDR3 DNA follows: TGTGCCAGCAGCTTAGCTACTAGCGCCTACGAGCAGTACTTC. It specifies CASSLATSAYEQYF.

This clone appeared a few times. This chain connects TRBV28 to TRBJ1-5, with TRBD1 matching 8 bases. J gave up 7 bases and V 6 bases, and 11 bases lay outside the gene matches. There are 15 residues in the CDR3. The germline gives CDR1 MDHEN, CDR2 SYDVKM. The CDR3 coding sequence is TGTGCCAGCAGATACGACAGGGGTAGCTGGCAGCCCCAGCATTTT. This sequence encodes CASRYDRGSWQPQHF.

A single count supports this clone. The chain's CDR3 is CAISYDPGETQYF. Written as DNA, the CDR3 is TGTGCCATCAGTTACGATCCAGGAGAGACCCAGTACTTC. The chain combines TRBV10-3 with TRBJ2-5; D ambiguous. The CDR3 consists of 13 residues. V dropped 5 bases and J dropped 4 bases, with 11 bases sitting between them. The germline gives CDR1 ENHRY, CDR2 SYGVKD.

This clone was seen more than once but under ten times. The J gene is TRBJ2-3, the V gene TRBV7-9; D call uncertain. V was pared by 6 bases and J by 5 bases, with 12 bases between. This CDR3 region has 13 residues. Germline V gene lookup returns CDR1 SEHNR and CDR2 FQNEAQ (reference sequence). CDR3 DNA: TGTGCCAGCAGGGACCCCCCGGGAGATACGCAGTATTTT. Translated, it gives CASRDPPGDTQYF.

The sample holds a few counts of this clone. The chain links TRBV27 to TRBJ1-5; no clear D. The germline gives CDR1 MNHEY, CDR2 SMNVEV (reference sequence). The ends were cut back, 1 base at V and 2 bases at J, with 6 bases in the middle. There are 14 residues in the CDR3. CDR3 coding DNA: TGTGCCAGCAGTTTATTGCAGGGCAATCAGCCCCAGCATTTT. As protein: CASSLLQGNQPQHF.

The rearrangement joins TRBV5-1 to TRBJ2-7; 9 bases match TRBD1. This CDR3 spans 16 amino acids. In germline, CDR1 is SGHRS, CDR2 YFSETQ. V shed 3 bases, J shed 3 bases, and the junction held 10 bases outside the gene matches. CDR3 coding DNA: TGCGCCAGCAGCTCCACGCGACAGGGGGTAGACTACGAGCAGTACTTC. Protein product: CASSSTRQGVDYEQYF.

The CDR3 is CAWSVGLGGALSYEQYF. As DNA, the CDR3 is TGTGCCTGGAGTGTTGGGTTGGGCGGAGCCCTCTCCTACGAGCAGTACTTC. The chain couples TRBV30 to TRBJ2-7; unclear D gene. V lost 0 bases to trimming and J lost 0 bases, with 18 bases between them. Looked up from germline, CDR1 is GTSNPN and CDR2 is SVGIG (reference sequence). The CDR3 extends over 17 amino acids. The full variable domain, rest sourced from reference TRBV30 and TRBJ2-7, is SQTIHQWPATLVQPVGSPLSLECTVEGTSNPNLYWYRQAAGRGLQLLFYSVGIGQISSEVPQNLSASRPQDRQFILSSKKLLLSDSGFYLCAWSVGLGGALSYEQYFGPGTRLTVT.

This clone was recorded a few times. The chain has TRBV18 and TRBJ2-1; the D gene is possibly TRBD2 (5 bases). V lost 3 bases and J 9 bases, leaving 18 bases between the germline ends. CDR1 and CDR2 from the germline V gene are KGHSH and LQKENI. The CDR3 spans 15 residues. CDR3 nucleotides: TGTGCCAGCTCACCCTCGGGGATACGGGGAATTGAGCAGTTCTTC. It translates to CASSPSGIRGIEQFF.

This rearrangement joins TRBV20-1 to TRBJ2-3, with D unclear. V shed 1 base and J shed 4 bases, with 0 bases lying between them. This CDR3 region has 10 residues. Germline V CDR1 and CDR2: DFQATT, SNEGSKA (reference sequence). The CDR3: CSARADTQYF. The CDR3 DNA reads as TGCAGTGCTAGAGCAGATACGCAGTATTTT.

Notes on this clone: Other DNA variants within this sample encode the same CDR3. The chain couples TRBV2 to TRBJ2-1; 8 bases map to TRBD2. The CDR3 is made up of 14 amino acids. The V gene end was trimmed by 2 bases and the J gene end by 4 bases; junction bases not matched to a gene: 1. The germline V gene has CDR1 SNHLY and CDR2 FYNNEI. For the CDR3, the DNA is TGTGCCAGCAGTGAACTAGCGGGTTACAATGAGCAGTTCTTC. Translated, it gives CASSELAGYNEQFF. Full variable domain (outside the CDR3, taken from reference TRBV2 and TRBJ2-1): EPEVTQTPSHQVTQMGQEVILRCVPISNHLYFYWYRQILGQKVEFLVSFYNNEISEKSEIFDDQFSVERPDGSNFTLKIRSTKLEDSAMYFCASSELAGYNEQFFGPGTRLTVL.

The rearrangement joins TRBV4-1 to TRBJ1-1; D unresolved. Looked up from germline, CDR1 is MGHRA and CDR2 is YSYEKL. V was cut by 2 bases and J by 7 bases, with 14 bases left in between. CDR3 length: 14 amino acids. For the CDR3, the DNA is TGCGCCAGCAGCCAATTCTGGAGGTTGGGTGAAGCTTTCTTT. This translates into CASSQFWRLGEAFF.

This clone was observed a few times. The chain employs TRBV5-6 and TRBJ2-2, with 7 bases fitting TRBD1. From germline, CDR1 is SGHDT and CDR2 YYEEEE. J was trimmed by 3 bases and V by 6 bases; bases with no gene match: 14. The CDR3 totals 17 residues. The CDR3 here is CASTGLVQGRDTGELFF. DNA of the CDR3: TGTGCCAGCACCGGCCTGGTACAGGGGCGGGACACCGGGGAGCTGTTTTTT.

The chain combines TRBV30 with TRBJ1-3, with 11 bases identical to TRBD1. CDR3 length: 17 amino acids. The junction had 9 bases not matched to a gene; V was cut back by 5 bases and J by 0 bases. Looked up from germline, CDR1 is GTSNPN and CDR2 is SVGIG (reference sequence). CDR3 loop: CAWWTRDRGVSGNTIYF. The CDR3 DNA sequence: TGTGCCTGGTGGACCCGGGACAGGGGGGTCTCTGGAAACACCATATATTTT.

This clone was observed a few times. V gene TRBV9 combines with J gene TRBJ1-5; perhaps TRBD1 as D (6 bases). Germline V gene sequence: CDR1 SGDLS, CDR2 YYNGEE. The ends were cut back, 4 bases at V and 3 bases at J, with 14 bases in the middle. The CDR3 runs to 15 residues. DNA for the CDR3: TGTGCCAGCAGCTTGAGGGGGGGGTCCAATCAGCCCCAGCATTTT. Its translation: CASSLRGGSNQPQHF.

The chain recombines TRBV7-3 with TRBJ2-1; 11 nucleotides match TRBD2. The CDR3 covers 17 residues. From germline, CDR1 is SGHTA and CDR2 FQGTGA. V trimming: 1 base; J trimming: 7 bases; junction bases outside the gene matches: 9. Here the CDR3 DNA reads TGTGCCAGCAGCTTAATAGGGCTAGCGGGAGGAGAAAATGAGCAGTTCTTC. As protein: CASSLIGLAGGENEQFF.

The J gene is TRBJ1-2, the V gene TRBV6-6, with TRBD1 as a possible D gene (5 bases). Trimming removed 2 bases from V and 4 bases from J, with 11 bases in between. Per germline, CDR1 MNHNY and CDR2 SVGAGI (reference sequence). This CDR3 region has 14 residues. The CDR3 protein is CASSYPPDSYGYTF. CDR3 nucleotide sequence: TGTGCCAGCAGTTACCCTCCAGACAGCTATGGCTACACCTTC.

The V gene is TRBV6-6, the J gene TRBJ2-7, with D hard to call. Deletions cut 6 bases from V and 7 bases from J, with 19 bases between. CDR3 length equals 14 residues. Looked up from germline, CDR1 is MNHNY and CDR2 is SVGAGI (reference sequence). The CDR3 loop is CASSPTWSTLEQYF. The CDR3 DNA follows: TGTGCCAGCAGCCCCACGTGGAGTACTCTAGAGCAGTACTTC.

The chain uses TRBV6-6 and TRBJ1-2; maybe TRBD1 (6 bases). This CDR3 contains 16 residues. Trimming shortened V by 0 bases and J by 8 bases, and 19 bases separated the two germline ends. The V gene's germline CDR1 is MNHNY and CDR2 SVGAGI (reference sequence). The CDR3 loop reads CASSYSTQTGTGGYTF. The DNA of the CDR3 is TGTGCCAGCAGTTACTCGACCCAAACAGGGACGGGAGGCTACACCTTC.